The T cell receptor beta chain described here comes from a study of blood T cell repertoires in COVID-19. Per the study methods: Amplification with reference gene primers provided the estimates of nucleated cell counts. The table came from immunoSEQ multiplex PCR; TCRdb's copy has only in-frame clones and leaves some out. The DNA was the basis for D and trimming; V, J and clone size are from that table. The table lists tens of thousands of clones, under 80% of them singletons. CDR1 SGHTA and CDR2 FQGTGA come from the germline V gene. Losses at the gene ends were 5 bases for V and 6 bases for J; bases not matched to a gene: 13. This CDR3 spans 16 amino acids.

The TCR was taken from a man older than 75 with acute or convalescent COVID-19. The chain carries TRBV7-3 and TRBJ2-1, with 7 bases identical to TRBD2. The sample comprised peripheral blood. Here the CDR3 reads CASSPGGAGIGNEQFF. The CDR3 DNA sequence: TGTGCCAGCAGCCCGGGAGGTGCCGGGATCGGCAATGAGCAGTTCTTC. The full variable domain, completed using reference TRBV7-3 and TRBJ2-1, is GAGVSQTPSNKVTEKGKYVELRCDPISGHTALYWYRQSLGQGPEFLIYFQGTGAADDSGLPNDRFFAVRPEGSVSTLKIQRTERGDSAVYLCASSPGGAGIGNEQFFGPGTRLTVL.